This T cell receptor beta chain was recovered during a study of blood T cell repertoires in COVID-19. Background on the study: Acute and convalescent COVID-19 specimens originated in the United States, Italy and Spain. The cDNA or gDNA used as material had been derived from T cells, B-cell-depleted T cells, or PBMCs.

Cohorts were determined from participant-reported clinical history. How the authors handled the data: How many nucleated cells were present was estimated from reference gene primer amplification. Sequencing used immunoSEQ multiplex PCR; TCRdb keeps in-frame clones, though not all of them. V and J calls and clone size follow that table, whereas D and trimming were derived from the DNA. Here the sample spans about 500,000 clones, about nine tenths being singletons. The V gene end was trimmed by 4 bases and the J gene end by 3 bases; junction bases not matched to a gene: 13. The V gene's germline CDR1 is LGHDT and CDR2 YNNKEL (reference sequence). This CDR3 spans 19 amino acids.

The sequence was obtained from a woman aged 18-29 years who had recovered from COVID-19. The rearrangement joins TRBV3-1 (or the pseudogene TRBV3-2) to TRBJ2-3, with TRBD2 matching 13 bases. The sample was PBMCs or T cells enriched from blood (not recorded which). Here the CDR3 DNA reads TGTGCCAGCAGCCTTGGAGGAACTAGCGGGGGGGCCTCTACAGATACGCAGTATTTT. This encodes CASSLGGTSGGASTDTQYF.